This T cell receptor (beta chain) was identified in a study of cytomegalovirus exposure and HLA in healthy donors (dated 2017 in TCRdb). Describing the broader study: According to a later analysis, the roughly 120 validation repertoires were produced on the same platform as the 666 repertoires of the first cohort. In addition to the first cohort of 666 subjects, a separate validation cohort of approximately 120 different subjects was used. To predict cytomegalovirus infection status, the study brought together high-throughput TCR immunosequencing, statistical association of individual TCRs with disease status, and machine learning. The study was designed to test whether signatures of past pathogen exposure could be identified by cataloging public T cell receptors. What the work shows at the level of the full study, not this receptor alone: In both the original and validation cohorts, the classifier was reported to diagnose cytomegalovirus status with high specificity and sensitivity. Three of the identified cytomegalovirus-associated TCR beta chains were confirmed in vitro to be specific for cytomegalovirus antigens. According to the authors, the approach could potentially be generalized to other disease states and immunological phenotypes. In a later analysis, TCRs clustered in the first cohort were found to also tend to co-occur in the 100 to 150 validation repertoires, with approximately 95% of cluster scores above 0. While some public TCRs were present in many individuals, most TCR sequences turned up only very rarely across donors. A later analysis lacked HLA typing for the validation cohort, so it scored co-occurrence in that cohort across all 110 or so repertoires. In the study, 150 to 200 TCR beta chains were listed as associated with cytomegalovirus.

The donors were included in the validation cohort of some 110 subjects, a group kept apart from the roughly 700-subject first cohort. This clone has more than one count but fewer than ten. Which antigen it targets is not known. Nothing much larger sits one base from this clone, and base qualities are not available. Including the terminal cysteine and phenylalanine, the CDR3 comprises 15 residues. Only the CDR3 DNA is retained, 45 bases long and in frame from the first base. The V and J ends are trimmed by 1 base and 3 bases, leaving 13 bases between them. CDR1 and CDR2, looked up from the germline V gene, are MNHNS and SASEGT. The library was built by means of the immunoSEQ multiplex PCR assay. The paper's data handling went like this. To diagnose cytomegalovirus status from the catalog of TCR beta chain sequences, a statistical classification framework was built. Imported from immuneACCESS, the table was reduced by TCRdb to in-frame sequences with V and J called. These copies leave out some clones; in studies compared against another copy, an unresolved V gene accounts for under half, and the cause of the remainder is not known. The V and J calls and clone size come from that table; D and trimming were worked out from the DNA. The sample profile shows 150,000 to 200,000 clones; approximately 81% of them were found once. The ten largest make up roughly a tenth of the sample.

This sequence uses TRBV6-1 and TRBJ2-7, and TRBD2 may be the D gene, going by 6 matching bases. The TCR comes from a man aged 25 to 40 in good health and CMV-seropositive. Material for sequencing was PBMCs. The sequenced DNA: TGTGCCAGCAGTGAAGAAGGAGGGGACGTCTACGAGCAGTACTTC. This sequence encodes CASSEEGGDVYEQYF.